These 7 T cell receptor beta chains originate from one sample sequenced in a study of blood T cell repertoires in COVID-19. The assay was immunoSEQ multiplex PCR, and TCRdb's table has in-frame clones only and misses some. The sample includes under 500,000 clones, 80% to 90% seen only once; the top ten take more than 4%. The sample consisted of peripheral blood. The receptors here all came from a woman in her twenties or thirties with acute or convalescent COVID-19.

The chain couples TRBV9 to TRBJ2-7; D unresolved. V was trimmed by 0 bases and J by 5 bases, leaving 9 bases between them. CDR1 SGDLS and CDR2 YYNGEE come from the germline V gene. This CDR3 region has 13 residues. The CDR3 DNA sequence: TGTGCCAGCAGCGTAGCTCAGGTCGACGAGCAGTACTTC. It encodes CASSVAQVDEQYF.

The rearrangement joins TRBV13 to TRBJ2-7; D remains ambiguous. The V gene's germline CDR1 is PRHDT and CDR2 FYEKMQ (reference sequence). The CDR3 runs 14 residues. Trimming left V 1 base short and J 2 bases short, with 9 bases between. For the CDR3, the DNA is TGTGCCAGCAGCTTAGTGGCCGAACCCTACGAGCAGTACTTC. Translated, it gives CASSLVAEPYEQYF.

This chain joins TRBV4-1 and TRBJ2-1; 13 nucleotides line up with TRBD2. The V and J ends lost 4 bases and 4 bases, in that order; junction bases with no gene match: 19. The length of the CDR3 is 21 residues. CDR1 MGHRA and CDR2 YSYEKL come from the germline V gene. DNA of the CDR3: TGCGCCAGCAGCCCCCTAGGGCTTCGACTAGCGGGGGGACCTGGGTACAATGAGCAGTTCTTC. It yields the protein CASSPLGLRLAGGPGYNEQFF.

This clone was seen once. The CDR3 region is CATSTGTSGVSDTQYF. CDR3 bases: TGTGCCACCAGCACCGGGACTAGCGGGGTGTCAGATACGCAGTATTTT. The V gene is TRBV15, the J gene TRBJ2-3; 13 nucleotides match TRBD2. The CDR3 extends over 16 amino acids. The germline V gene encodes CDR1 LNHNV and CDR2 YYDKDF (reference sequence). The J segment lost 4 bases and the V segment lost 4 bases, leaving 5 bases of the junction unmatched.

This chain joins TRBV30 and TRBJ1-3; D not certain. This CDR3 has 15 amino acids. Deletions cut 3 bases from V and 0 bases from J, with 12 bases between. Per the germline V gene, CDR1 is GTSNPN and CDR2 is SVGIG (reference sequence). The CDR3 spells CAWSPGESSGNTIYF. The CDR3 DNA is TGTGCCTGGAGCCCCGGGGAGAGCTCTGGAAACACCATATATTTT.

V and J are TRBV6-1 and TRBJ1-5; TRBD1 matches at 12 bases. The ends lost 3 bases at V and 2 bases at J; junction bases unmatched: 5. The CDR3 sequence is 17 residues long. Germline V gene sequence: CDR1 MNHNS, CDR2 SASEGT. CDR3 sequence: CASSDGTGGAGNQPQHF. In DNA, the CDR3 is TGTGCCAGCAGTGATGGGACAGGGGGCGCGGGCAATCAGCCCCAGCATTTT.

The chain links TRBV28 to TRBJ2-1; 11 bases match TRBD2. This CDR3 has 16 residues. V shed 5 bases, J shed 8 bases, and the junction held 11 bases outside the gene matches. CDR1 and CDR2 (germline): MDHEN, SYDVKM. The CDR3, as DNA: TGTGCCAGCAGTAGCGGGACTAGCGGATCGGCAGATGAGCAGTTCTTC. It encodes CASSSGTSGSADEQFF.